This TCR beta chain was profiled in a study of T-cell reconstitution after alpha-beta-depleted transplantation in children. Overall study results and limits: Day-60 TCRbeta diversity that was high in some patients was derived from surviving recipient T cells and thymic progenitors. Newly produced T cells mostly accounted for T-cell counts and diversity one year post-transplant. By about two months after transplant, alpha-beta T cells reportedly arose from several hundred graft clones that had expanded.

This CDR3 region has 15 residues. Trimming took off 3 bases at V and 3 bases at J, with 15 bases between the two ends. Germline V CDR1 and CDR2: MDHEN, SYDVKM. For TCRbeta, the library was prepared with unique molecular identifiers. A single record per CDR3 protein comes from TCRdb applying MiXCR to the PCR reads. The sample lists a few hundred thousand distinct CDR3 sequences, 25% to 30% occurring once. To note about this clonotype: Its target is not known.

The chain has TRBV28 and TRBJ2-7; D tentatively fits TRBD1 or TRBD2 (5 bases each). The TCR sequence derives from a boy younger than two with Wiskott-Aldrich syndrome, due to receive a stem cell transplant. The source material was PBMCs, sampled before TCRalphabeta/CD19-depleted stem cell transplant. This CDR3 is CASSLPGEGYYEQYF. The CDR3 nucleotides are TGTGCCAGCAGTTTGCCCGGTGAGGGGTACTACGAGCAGTACTTC.